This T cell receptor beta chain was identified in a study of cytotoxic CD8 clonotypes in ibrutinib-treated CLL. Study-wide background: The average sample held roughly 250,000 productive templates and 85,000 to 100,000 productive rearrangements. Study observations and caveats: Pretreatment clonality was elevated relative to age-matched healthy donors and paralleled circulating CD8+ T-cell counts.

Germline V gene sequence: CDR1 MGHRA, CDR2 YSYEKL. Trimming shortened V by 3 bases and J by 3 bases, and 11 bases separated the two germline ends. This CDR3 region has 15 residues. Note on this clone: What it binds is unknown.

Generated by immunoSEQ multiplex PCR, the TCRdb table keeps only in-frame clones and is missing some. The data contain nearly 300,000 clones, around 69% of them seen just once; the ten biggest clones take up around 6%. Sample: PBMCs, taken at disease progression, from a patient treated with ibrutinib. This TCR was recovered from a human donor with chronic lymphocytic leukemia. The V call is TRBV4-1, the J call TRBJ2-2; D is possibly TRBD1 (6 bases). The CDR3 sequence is CASSHVQGYTGELFF. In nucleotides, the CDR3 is TGCGCCAGCAGCCACGTTCAGGGGTACACCGGGGAGCTGTTTTTT.